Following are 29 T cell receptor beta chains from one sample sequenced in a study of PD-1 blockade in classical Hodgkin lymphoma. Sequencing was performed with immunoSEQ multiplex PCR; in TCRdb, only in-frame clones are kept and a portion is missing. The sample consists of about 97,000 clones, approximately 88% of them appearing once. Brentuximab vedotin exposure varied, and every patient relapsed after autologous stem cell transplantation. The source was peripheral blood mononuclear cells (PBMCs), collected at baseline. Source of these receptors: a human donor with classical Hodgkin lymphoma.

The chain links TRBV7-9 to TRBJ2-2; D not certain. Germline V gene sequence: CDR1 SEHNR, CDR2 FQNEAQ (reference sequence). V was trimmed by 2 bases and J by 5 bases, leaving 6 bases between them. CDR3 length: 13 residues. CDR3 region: CASSLRETGELFF. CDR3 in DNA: TGTGCCAGCAGCTTAAGGGAAACCGGGGAGCTGTTTTTT.

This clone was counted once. The CDR3 spells CAWSPPAYEQYF. The CDR3 nucleotides read TGTGCCTGGAGTCCCCCAGCTTACGAGCAGTACTTC. The gene calls are TRBV30 and TRBJ2-7, with unresolved D. Trimming stripped 2 bases from V and 4 bases from J, with 9 bases between. CDR1 GTSNPN and CDR2 SVGIG come from the germline V gene (reference sequence). The CDR3 has 12 residues.

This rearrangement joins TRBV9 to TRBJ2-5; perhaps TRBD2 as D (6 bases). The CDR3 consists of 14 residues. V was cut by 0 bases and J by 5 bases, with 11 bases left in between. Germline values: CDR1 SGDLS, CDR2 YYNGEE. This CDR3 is CASSVGGGSETQYF. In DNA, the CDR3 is TGTGCCAGCAGCGTAGGCGGAGGGAGTGAGACCCAGTACTTC.

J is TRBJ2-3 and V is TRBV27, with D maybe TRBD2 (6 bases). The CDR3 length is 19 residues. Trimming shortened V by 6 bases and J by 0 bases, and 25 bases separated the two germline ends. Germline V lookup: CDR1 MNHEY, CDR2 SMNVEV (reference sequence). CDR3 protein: CASSRERAGVPTSTDTQYF. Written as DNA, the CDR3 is TGTGCCAGCAGCCGGGAGAGGGCCGGGGTCCCGACTAGCACAGATACGCAGTATTTT.

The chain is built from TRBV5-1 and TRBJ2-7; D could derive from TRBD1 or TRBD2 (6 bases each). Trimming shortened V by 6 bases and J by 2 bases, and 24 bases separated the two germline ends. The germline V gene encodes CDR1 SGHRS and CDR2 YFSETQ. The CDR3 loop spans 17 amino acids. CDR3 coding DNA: TGCGCCAGCACGGCAGGGGACTTTAGAATTTACACCTACGAGCAGTACTTC. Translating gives CASTAGDFRIYTYEQYF.

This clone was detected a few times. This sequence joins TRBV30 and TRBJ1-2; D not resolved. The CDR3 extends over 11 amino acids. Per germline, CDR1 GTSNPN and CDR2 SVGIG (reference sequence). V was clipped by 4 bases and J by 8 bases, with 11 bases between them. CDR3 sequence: CAWNTGLGYTF. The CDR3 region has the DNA TGTGCCTGGAACACCGGATTGGGCTACACCTTC. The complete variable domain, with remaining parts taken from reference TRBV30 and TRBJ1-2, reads SQTIHQWPATLVQPVGSPLSLECTVEGTSNPNLYWYRQAAGRGLQLLFYSVGIGQISSEVPQNLSASRPQDRQFILSSKKLLLSDSGFYLCAWNTGLGYTFGSGTRLTVV.

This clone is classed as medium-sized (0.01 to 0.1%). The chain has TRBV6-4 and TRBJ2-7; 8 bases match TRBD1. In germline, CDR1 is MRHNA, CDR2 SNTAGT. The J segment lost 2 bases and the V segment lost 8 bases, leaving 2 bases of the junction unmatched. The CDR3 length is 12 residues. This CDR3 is CASAGGTYEQYF. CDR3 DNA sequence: TGTGCCAGCGCAGGGGGCACCTACGAGCAGTACTTC.

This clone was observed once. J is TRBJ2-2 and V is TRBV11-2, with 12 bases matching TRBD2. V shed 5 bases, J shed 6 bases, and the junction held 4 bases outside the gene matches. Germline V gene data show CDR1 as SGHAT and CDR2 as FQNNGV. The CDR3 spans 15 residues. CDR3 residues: CASSPRLAGAGELFF. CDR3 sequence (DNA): TGTGCCAGCAGCCCCCGACTAGCGGGAGCCGGGGAGCTGTTTTTT.

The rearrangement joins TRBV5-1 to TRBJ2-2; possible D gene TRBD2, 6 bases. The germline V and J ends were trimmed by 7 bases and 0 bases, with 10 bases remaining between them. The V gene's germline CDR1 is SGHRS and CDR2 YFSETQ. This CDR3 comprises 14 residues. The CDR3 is CASGRDANTGELFF. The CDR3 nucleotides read TGCGCCAGCGGGCGGGACGCGAACACCGGGGAGCTGTTTTTT.

CDR3 bases: TGTGCCAGCAGCAACGACGGGAGCTCTGGAAACACCATATATTTT. Its translation: CASSNDGSSGNTIYF. This chain uses TRBV9 with TRBJ1-3; D remains unclear. CDR1 SGDLS and CDR2 YYNGEE come from the germline V gene. V shed 4 bases and J shed 0 bases, with 11 bases lying between them. There are 15 residues in the CDR3.

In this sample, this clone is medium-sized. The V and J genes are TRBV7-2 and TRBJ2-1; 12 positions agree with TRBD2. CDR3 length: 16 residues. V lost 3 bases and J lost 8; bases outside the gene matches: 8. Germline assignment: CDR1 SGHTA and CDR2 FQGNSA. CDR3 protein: CASSFSAASGRDEQFF. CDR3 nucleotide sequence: TGTGCCAGCAGCTTTTCAGCGGCTAGCGGGAGGGATGAGCAGTTCTTC.

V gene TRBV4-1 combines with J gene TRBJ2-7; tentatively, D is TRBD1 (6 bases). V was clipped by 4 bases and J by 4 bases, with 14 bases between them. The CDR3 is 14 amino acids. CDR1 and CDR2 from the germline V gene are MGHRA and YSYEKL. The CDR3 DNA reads TGCGCCAGCAGCCTAGGGACACTTATTTACGAGCAGTACTTC. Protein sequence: CASSLGTLIYEQYF.

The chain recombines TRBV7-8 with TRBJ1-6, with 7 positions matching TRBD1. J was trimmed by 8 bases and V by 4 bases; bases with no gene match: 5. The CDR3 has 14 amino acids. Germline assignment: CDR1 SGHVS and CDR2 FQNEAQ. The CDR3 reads CASSSNQGDSPLHF. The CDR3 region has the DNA TGTGCCAGCAGCTCCAACCAGGGGGATTCACCCCTCCACTTT.

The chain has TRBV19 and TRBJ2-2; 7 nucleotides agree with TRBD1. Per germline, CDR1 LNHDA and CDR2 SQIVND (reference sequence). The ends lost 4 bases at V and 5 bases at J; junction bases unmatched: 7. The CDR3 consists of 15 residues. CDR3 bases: TGTGCCAGTAGTAAGACAGGGCTGGGTACCGGGGAGCTGTTTTTT. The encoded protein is CASSKTGLGTGELFF.

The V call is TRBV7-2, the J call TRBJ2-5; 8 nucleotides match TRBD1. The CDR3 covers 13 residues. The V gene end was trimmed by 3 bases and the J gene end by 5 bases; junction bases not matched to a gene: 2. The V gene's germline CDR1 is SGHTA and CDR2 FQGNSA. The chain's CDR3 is CASSLGQVETQYF. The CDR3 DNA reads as TGTGCCAGCAGCTTGGGACAGGTGGAGACCCAGTACTTC. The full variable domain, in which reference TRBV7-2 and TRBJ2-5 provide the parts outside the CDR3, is GAGVSQSPSNKVTEKGKDVELRCDPISGHTALYWYRQSLGQGLEFLIYFQGNSAPDKSGLPSDRFSAERTGGSVSTLTIQRTQQEDSAVYLCASSLGQVETQYFGPGTRLLVL.

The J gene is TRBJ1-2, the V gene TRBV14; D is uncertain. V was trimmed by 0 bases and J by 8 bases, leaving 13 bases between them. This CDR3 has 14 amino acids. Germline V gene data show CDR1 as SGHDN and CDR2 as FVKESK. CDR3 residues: CASSQDFRFKGYTF. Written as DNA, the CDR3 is TGTGCCAGCAGCCAAGATTTCAGGTTTAAAGGCTACACCTTC.

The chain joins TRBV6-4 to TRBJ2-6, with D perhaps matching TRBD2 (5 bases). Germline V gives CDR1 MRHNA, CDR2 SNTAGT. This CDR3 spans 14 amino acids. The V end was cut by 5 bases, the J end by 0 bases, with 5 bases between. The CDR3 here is CASSLASGANVLTF. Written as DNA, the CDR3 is TGTGCCAGCAGTCTAGCCTCTGGGGCCAACGTCCTGACTTTC.

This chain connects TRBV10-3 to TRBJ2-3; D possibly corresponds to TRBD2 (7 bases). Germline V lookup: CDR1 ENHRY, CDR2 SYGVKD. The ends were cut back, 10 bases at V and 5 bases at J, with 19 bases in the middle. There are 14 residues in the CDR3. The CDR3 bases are TGTGCCACCCAGGGGAGGGGTGTGGAAGATACGCAGTATTTT. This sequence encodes CATQGRGVEDTQYF.

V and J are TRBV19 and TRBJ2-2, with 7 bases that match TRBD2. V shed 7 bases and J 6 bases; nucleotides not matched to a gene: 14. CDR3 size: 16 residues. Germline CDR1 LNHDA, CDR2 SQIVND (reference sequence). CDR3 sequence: CASTLSGRGYAGELFF. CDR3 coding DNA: TGTGCCAGTACCCTCTCAGGGAGGGGTTACGCCGGGGAGCTGTTTTTT.

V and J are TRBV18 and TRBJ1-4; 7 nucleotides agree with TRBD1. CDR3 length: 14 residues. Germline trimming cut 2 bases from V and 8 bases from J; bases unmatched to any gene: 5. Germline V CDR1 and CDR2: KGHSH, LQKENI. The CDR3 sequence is CASSPGTAPEKLFF. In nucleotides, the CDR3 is TGTGCCAGCTCACCAGGGACAGCACCCGAAAAACTGTTTTTT.

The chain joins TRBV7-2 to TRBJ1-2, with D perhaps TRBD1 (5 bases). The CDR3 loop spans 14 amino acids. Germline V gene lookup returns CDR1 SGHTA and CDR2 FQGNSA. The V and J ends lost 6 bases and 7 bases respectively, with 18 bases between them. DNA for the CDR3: TGTGCCAGCAGTCTGGGGCCCGAAGGGGCTGGCTACACCTTC. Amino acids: CASSLGPEGAGYTF.

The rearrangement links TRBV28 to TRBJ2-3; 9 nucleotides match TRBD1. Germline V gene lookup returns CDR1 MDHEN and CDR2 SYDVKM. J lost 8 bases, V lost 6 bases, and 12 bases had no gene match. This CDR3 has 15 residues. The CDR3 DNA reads TGTGCCAGCAGACCAACCGGGACAGGGTGGGCTACGCAGTATTTT. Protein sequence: CASRPTGTGWATQYF.

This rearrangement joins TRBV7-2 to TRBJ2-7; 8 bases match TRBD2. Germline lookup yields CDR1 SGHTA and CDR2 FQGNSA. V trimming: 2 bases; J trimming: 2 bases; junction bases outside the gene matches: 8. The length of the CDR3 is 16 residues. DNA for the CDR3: TGTGCCAGCAGCTTAAAAGGAGCGGGAGATCCCTACGAGCAGTACTTC. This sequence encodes CASSLKGAGDPYEQYF.

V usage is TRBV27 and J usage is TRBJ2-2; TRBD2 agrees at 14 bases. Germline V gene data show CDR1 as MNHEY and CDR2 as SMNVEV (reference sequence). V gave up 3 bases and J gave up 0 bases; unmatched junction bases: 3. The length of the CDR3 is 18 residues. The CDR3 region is CASSLAGLAGANTGELFF. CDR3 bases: TGTGCCAGCAGTTTGGCGGGACTAGCGGGAGCGAACACCGGGGAGCTGTTTTTT.

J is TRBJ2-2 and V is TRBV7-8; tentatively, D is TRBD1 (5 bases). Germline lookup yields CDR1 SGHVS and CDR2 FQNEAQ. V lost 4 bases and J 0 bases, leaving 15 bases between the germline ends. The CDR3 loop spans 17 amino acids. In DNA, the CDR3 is TGTGCCAGCAGCTCCCTCCAGGGCGCCGCGAACACCGGGGAGCTGTTTTTT. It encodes CASSSLQGAANTGELFF.

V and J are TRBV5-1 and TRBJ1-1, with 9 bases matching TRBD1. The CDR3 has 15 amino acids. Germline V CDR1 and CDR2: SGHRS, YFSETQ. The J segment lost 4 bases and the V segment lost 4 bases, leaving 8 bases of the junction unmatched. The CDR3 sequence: CASSQTGGVGTEAFF. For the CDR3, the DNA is TGCGCCAGCAGCCAGACAGGGGGGGTTGGCACTGAAGCTTTCTTT. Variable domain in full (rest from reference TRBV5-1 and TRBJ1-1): KAGVTQTPRYLIKTRGQQVTLSCSPISGHRSVSWYQQTPGQGLQFLFEYFSETQRNKGNFPGRFSGRQFSNSRSEMNVSTLELGDSALYLCASSQTGGVGTEAFFGQGTRLTVV.

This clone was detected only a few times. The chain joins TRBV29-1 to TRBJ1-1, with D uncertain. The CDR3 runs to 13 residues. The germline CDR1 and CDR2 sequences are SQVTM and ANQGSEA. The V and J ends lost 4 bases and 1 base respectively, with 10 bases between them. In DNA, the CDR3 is TGCAGCGTTGGAACGGCAGGGAACACTGAAGCTTTCTTT. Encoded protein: CSVGTAGNTEAFF.

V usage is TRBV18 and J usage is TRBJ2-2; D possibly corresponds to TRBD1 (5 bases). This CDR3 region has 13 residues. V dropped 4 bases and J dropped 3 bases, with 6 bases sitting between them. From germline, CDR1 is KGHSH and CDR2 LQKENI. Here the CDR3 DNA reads TGTGCCAGCTCACAGGGGTACACCGGGGAGCTGTTTTTT. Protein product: CASSQGYTGELFF.

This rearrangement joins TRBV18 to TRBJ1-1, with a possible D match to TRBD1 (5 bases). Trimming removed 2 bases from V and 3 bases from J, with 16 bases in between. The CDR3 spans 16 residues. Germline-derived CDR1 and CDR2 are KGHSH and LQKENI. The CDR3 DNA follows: TGTGCCAGCTCACCAGCCCTCCAGGGTACGTACACTGAAGCTTTCTTT. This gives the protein CASSPALQGTYTEAFF.